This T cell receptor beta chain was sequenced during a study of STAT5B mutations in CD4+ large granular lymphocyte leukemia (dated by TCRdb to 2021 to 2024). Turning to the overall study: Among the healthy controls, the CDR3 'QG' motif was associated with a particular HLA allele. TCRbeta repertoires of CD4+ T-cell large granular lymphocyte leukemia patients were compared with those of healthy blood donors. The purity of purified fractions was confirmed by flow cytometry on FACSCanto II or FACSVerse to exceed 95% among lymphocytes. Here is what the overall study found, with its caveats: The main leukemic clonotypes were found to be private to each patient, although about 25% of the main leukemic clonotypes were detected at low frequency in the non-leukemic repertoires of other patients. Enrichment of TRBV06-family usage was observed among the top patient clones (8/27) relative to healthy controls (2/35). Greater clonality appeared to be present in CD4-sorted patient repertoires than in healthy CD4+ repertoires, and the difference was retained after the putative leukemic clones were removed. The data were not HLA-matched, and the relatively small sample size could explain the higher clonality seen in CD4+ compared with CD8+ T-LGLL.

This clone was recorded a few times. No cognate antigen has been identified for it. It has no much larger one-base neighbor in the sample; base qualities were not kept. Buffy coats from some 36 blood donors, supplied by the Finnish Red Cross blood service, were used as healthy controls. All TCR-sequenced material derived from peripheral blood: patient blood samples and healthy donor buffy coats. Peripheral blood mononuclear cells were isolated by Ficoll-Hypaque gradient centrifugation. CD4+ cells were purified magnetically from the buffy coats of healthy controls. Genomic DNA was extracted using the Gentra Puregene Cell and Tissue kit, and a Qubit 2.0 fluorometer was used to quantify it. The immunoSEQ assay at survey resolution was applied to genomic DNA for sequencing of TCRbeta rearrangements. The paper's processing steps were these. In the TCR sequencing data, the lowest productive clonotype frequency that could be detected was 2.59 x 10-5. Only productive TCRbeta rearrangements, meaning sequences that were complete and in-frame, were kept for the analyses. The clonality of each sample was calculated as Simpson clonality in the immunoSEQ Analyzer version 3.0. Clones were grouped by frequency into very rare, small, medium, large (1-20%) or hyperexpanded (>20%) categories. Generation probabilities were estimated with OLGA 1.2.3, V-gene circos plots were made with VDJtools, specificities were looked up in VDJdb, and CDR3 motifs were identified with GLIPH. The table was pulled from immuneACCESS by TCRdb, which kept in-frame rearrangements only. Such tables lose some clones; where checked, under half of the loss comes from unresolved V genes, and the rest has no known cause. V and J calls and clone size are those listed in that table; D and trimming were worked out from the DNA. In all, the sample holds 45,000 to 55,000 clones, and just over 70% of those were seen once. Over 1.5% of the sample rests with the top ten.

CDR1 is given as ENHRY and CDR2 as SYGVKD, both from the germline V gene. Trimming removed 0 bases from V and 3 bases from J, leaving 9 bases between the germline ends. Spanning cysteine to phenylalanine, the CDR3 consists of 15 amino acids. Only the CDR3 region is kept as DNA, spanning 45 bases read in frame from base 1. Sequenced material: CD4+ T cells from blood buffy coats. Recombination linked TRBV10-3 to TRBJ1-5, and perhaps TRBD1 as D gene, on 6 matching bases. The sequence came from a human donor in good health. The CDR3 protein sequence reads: CAISESHRDNQPQHF. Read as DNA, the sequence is TGTGCCATCAGTGAGTCCCACAGGGACAATCAGCCCCAGCATTTT.